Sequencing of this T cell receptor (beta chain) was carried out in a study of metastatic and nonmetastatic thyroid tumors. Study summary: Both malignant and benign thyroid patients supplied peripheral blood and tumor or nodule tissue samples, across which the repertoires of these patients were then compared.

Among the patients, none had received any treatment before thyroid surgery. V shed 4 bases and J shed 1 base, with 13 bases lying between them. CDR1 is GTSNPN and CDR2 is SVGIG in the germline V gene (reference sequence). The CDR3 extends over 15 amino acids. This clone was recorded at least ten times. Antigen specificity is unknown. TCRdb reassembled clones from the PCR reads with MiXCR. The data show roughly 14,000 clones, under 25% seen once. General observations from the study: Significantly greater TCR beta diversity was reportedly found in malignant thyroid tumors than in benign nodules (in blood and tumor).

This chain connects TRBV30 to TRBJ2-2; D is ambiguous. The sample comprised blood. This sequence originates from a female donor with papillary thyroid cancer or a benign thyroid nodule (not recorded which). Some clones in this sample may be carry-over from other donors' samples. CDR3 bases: TGTGCCTGGACCGCTTTACTCGGGAACACCGGGGAGCTGTTTTTT. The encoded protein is CAWTALLGNTGELFF.